This T cell receptor beta chain came from a study of T cell changes during pregnancy in multiple sclerosis (dated by TCRdb to about 2019). Background on the whole study: The study looked at changes in the T cell repertoire across pregnancy in women with multiple sclerosis.

Per the germline V gene, ENHRY is the CDR1 and SYGVKD is the CDR2. At the junction V is shortened by 7 bases and J by 3 bases; bases outside the gene matches: 5. From its cysteine to its phenylalanine, the CDR3 spans 15 amino acids. Kept here is only the CDR3 DNA, which spans 45 bases and is read in frame from base 1. On this clone itself: Its specific antigen is unknown. Per-base quality was not reported, and no clone a single base away is much larger than it.

The method behind the library was the immunoSEQ multiplex PCR assay. TCRdb mirrors the immuneACCESS table, restricted to in-frame sequences. Some clones are absent from its copies; in checked studies, under half trace to an unresolved V gene, and the reason for the others is unknown. Counted in this sample were roughly 30,000 clones; about 92% of them appeared once. 0.35% to 0.5% of the sample rests with the top ten. The TCR originated in a female donor with multiple sclerosis, enrolled in a pregnancy study. In this chain, TRBV10-3 is recombined with TRBJ2-7, and 14 junction bases match TRBD2. Here the sequenced sample was CD4+ T cells from peripheral blood mononuclear cells, taken in the second trimester of pregnancy. The CDR3 region reads CAIKGGLAGVYEQYF. The base sequence is TGTGCCATCAAGGGGGGACTAGCGGGAGTCTACGAGCAGTACTTC.